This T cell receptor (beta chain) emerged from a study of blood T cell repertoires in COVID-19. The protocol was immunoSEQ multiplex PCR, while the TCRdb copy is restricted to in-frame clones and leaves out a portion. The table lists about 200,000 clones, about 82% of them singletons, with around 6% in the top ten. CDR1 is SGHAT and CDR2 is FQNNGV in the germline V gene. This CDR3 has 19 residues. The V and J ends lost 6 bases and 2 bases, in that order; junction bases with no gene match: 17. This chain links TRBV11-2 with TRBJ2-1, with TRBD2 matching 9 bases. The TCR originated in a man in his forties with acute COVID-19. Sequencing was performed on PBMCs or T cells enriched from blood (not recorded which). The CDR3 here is CASRGLSGGRVAPYNEQFF. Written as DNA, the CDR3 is TGTGCCAGCAGGGGGCTAAGTGGCGGGAGGGTAGCTCCCTACAATGAGCAGTTCTTC.